A single sample is the source of the 20 T cell receptor beta chains below, sequenced in a study of blood T cells in healthy people across ages (dated by TCRdb to the mid-2010s). Libraries were built with 5' RACE. Sequencing was performed on an Illumina HiSeq 2500. A second PCR of roughly 7 to 11 cycles was performed with a sample-barcoded 5' primer and a J-beta primer mix. TCRdb passed the public sequencing reads through fastp at Q25 and MiXCR, retaining productive beta sequences. Rows are unified per CDR3 protein, each entry keeping the most common DNA and genes. The sample table lists hundreds of thousands of distinct CDR3 sequences, about 32% of them with a count of one. Of the sample, 15% to 17% falls within the top ten clones. Sequencing was carried out using blood. The receptors derive from a woman at least 80 years old in good health. Donor details come from another sample of the same person, matched by shared clones.

Comment on this clonotype: A much bigger clone sits one base away, suggesting this may be a read error. The chain recombines TRBV3-1 with TRBJ1-5; D may be TRBD1 (6 bases). Trimming stripped 3 bases from V and 6 bases from J, with 12 bases between. CDR1 LGHDT and CDR2 YNNKEL come from the germline V gene (reference sequence). The CDR3 loop spans 14 amino acids. This CDR3 is CASSHGGGSQPQHF. DNA of the CDR3: TGTGCCAGCAGCCACGGAGGGGGGTCTCAGCCCCAGCATTTT.

Ten or more counts support this clonotype. V and J are TRBV12-5 and TRBJ2-3, with 7 bases that match TRBD2. The CDR3 spans 15 residues. Germline V gene data show CDR1 as LGHNT and CDR2 as FRNRAP. Unmatched junction bases numbered 5, after V lost 2 bases and J lost 3 bases. CDR3 protein: CASGLQRGPTDTQYF. In DNA form, the CDR3 reads TGTGCTAGTGGTTTGCAGCGGGGCCCGACAGATACGCAGTATTTT.

For the CDR3, the DNA is TGTGCCAGCAGTTTGACATTATCCATTTACGAGCAGTACTTC. It yields the protein CASSLTLSIYEQYF. The gene calls are TRBV6-2 or TRBV6-3 and TRBJ2-5; the D is unclear. Judging by the DNA end, TRBJ2-7 fits better; the J call may be wrong. Germline values: CDR1 MNHEY, CDR2 SVGEGT. This CDR3 is 14 amino acids long.

This clonotype was picked up many times. The chain joins TRBV6-5 to TRBJ2-5, with 9 bases fitting TRBD2. The length of the CDR3 is 14 residues. J lost 5 bases, V lost 10 bases, and 11 bases had no gene match. Per the germline V gene, CDR1 is MNHEY and CDR2 is SVGAGI. The CDR3 reads CATAPSGVSETQYF. CDR3 nucleotides: TGTGCCACCGCCCCTAGCGGGGTATCGGAGACCCAGTACTTC.

Remarks on this clonotype: Given a much more abundant clone one base away, this may be a read error. The V gene is TRBV7-2, the J gene TRBJ1-2; D not resolved. CDR3 length equals 15 residues. Trimming removed 4 bases from V and 0 bases from J, with 12 bases in between. CDR1 is SGHTA, CDR2 FQGNSA, per germline. This CDR3 is CASSSAPGANYGYTF. The CDR3 DNA sequence: TGTGCCAGCAGCTCAGCGCCCGGGGCTAACTATGGCTACACCTTC.

The chain links TRBV5-1 to TRBJ2-3; TRBD2 aligns across 9 bases. CDR1 and CDR2 from the germline V gene are SGHRS and YFSETQ. The CDR3 is 17 residues long. Losses at the gene ends were 0 bases for V and 5 bases for J; bases not matched to a gene: 10. The CDR3 DNA follows: TGCGCCAGCAGCTTGGACGGTAGCGGGGGAAGGGGAGATACGCAGTATTTT. The encoded protein is CASSLDGSGGRGDTQYF.

This clonotype was picked up a small number of times. CDR3 bases: TGTGCCAGCACCACGTACGGGCGCAATGAAGCTTTCTTT. Translating it yields CASTTYGRNEAFF. The gene calls are TRBV12-3 or TRBV12-4 and TRBJ1-1; no definite D call. This CDR3 is 13 amino acids long. Trimming took off 7 bases at V and 7 bases at J, with 16 bases between the two ends.

Many counts were recorded for this clonotype. This chain uses TRBV7-2 with TRBJ2-1; 11 nucleotides align to TRBD1. Germline V gene sequence: CDR1 SGHTA, CDR2 FQGNSA. The CDR3 consists of 16 residues. Trimming took 7 bases from V and 2 from J; bases not matched to a gene: 7. The CDR3 region is CASNPPGQGAYNEQFF. CDR3 bases: TGTGCCAGCAATCCTCCGGGACAGGGGGCCTACAATGAGCAGTTCTTC.

The table lists this clonotype with many counts. The gene calls are TRBV20-1 and TRBJ1-6, with TRBD1 matching 10 bases. CDR1 is DFQATT and CDR2 is SNEGSKA in the germline V gene (reference sequence). The CDR3 sequence is 18 residues long. The V segment lost 2 bases and the J segment 6 bases; nucleotides outside the gene matches: 13. CDR3 DNA sequence: TGCAGTGCTAGAACCCGGGACAGGGGTTCCCTCGGTAATTCACCCCTCCACTTT. It translates to CSARTRDRGSLGNSPLHF.

This clonotype showed up many times. This chain joins TRBV5-1 and TRBJ2-5, with TRBD2 matching 7 bases. V was pared by 4 bases and J by 5 bases, with 5 bases of the junction left unmatched. Germline CDR1 and CDR2: SGHRS and YFSETQ. This CDR3 spans 13 amino acids. CDR3 sequence: CASSATSFETQYF. CDR3 DNA: TGCGCCAGCAGCGCGACTAGCTTTGAGACCCAGTACTTC.

The V and J genes are TRBV15 and TRBJ2-6; D perhaps matches TRBD1 (6 bases). Germline values: CDR1 LNHNV, CDR2 YYDKDF (reference sequence). The CDR3 totals 16 residues. Trimming took off 10 bases at V and 0 bases at J, with 16 bases between the two ends. This chain's CDR3 is CAIPAGQISGANVLTF. Written as DNA, the CDR3 is TGTGCCATTCCCGCTGGACAGATCTCTGGGGCCAACGTCCTGACTTTC.

V gene TRBV11-3 combines with J gene TRBJ1-1; D ambiguous. The germline V gene has CDR1 SGHNT and CDR2 YENEEA. The CDR3 contains 13 residues. V gave up 2 bases and J gave up 6 bases, with 10 bases separating them. CDR3 amino acids: CASSLISSAEAFF. CDR3 nucleotides: TGTGCCAGCAGCTTAATAAGCTCGGCTGAAGCTTTCTTT.

This clonotype was seen ten or more times. The chain couples TRBV5-1 to TRBJ2-3; D gene uncertain. CDR1 SGHRS and CDR2 YFSETQ come from the germline V gene. The CDR3 has 14 amino acids. Trimming cost V 2 bases and J 2 bases, with 9 bases left between them. The CDR3 reads CASSFYMNTDTQYF. DNA for the CDR3: TGCGCCAGCAGCTTTTATATGAACACAGATACGCAGTATTTT.

This chain links TRBV4-3 with TRBJ2-1; the match to TRBD2 covers 12 bases. CDR1 is LGHNA and CDR2 is YSLEER in the germline V gene. V lost 0 bases and J lost 7; bases outside the gene matches: 7. The CDR3 extends over 17 amino acids. The CDR3 loop is CASSQERLAGDVNEQFF. CDR3 bases: TGCGCCAGCAGCCAAGAGAGACTAGCGGGAGATGTGAATGAGCAGTTCTTC.

This clonotype was counted at least ten times. V usage is TRBV27 and J usage is TRBJ1-2; perhaps TRBD1 as D (5 bases). V lost 0 bases to trimming and J lost 4 bases, with 12 bases between them. CDR1 and CDR2 from the germline V gene are MNHEY and SMNVEV (reference sequence). CDR3 size: 15 residues. The CDR3 region has the DNA TGTGCCAGCAGTTTATCACCGACAGAGCGCTATGGCTACACCTTC. As protein: CASSLSPTERYGYTF.

V usage is TRBV12-3 or TRBV12-4 and J usage is TRBJ1-4; D remains ambiguous. CDR3 length equals 13 residues. V was cut by 2 bases and J by 10 bases, with 11 bases left in between. The DNA for the CDR3 is TGTGCCAGCAGTTTAAAGGAAGGGTTAAAACTGTTTTTT. This codes for CASSLKEGLKLFF.

This clonotype was seen ten or more times. CDR3 residues: CSAVRLAGGRNEQFF. The DNA of the CDR3 is TGCAGTGCTGTGCGACTAGCGGGGGGAAGAAATGAGCAGTTCTTC. This chain connects TRBV20-1 to TRBJ2-1, with 13 bases identical to TRBD2. V lost 5 bases, J lost 7 bases, and 8 bases stayed unmatched. The CDR3 spans 15 residues. In germline, CDR1 is DFQATT, CDR2 SNEGSKA (reference sequence).

Worth noting for this clonotype: A read error may be the cause here, since a much bigger clone is one base away. The gene calls are TRBV11-3 and TRBJ2-5; 7 bases align to TRBD1. Germline V gene data show CDR1 as SGHNT and CDR2 as YENEEA. Germline trimming cut 4 bases from V and 11 bases from J; bases unmatched to any gene: 13. The CDR3 loop spans 14 amino acids. CDR3 coding DNA: TGTGCCAGCAGCTCCCCGAAGGGGGCGAATGAGCAGTACTTC. Amino acid sequence: CASSSPKGANEQYF.

This clonotype was seen repeatedly, ten times or more. The chain uses TRBV5-6 and TRBJ2-3, with 11 nucleotides matching TRBD1. In germline, CDR1 is SGHDT, CDR2 YYEEEE. There are 15 residues in the CDR3. After removal of 4 bases from V and 0 bases from J, the junction contained 1 base not matched to a gene. As DNA, the CDR3 is TGTGCCAGCAGCCGGGACAGGGGGAGCACAGATACGCAGTATTTT. Residues: CASSRDRGSTDTQYF.

Concerning this clonotype: Given a much more abundant clone one base away, this may be a read error. The rearrangement links TRBV30 to TRBJ2-7; D gene unclear. The CDR3 covers 11 residues. Germline lookup yields CDR1 GTSNPN and CDR2 SVGIG (reference sequence). The V end was cut by 2 bases, the J end by 4 bases, with 6 bases between. This CDR3 reads CAWSLGYEQYF. The CDR3 DNA reads TGTGCCTGGAGTCTGGGGTACGAGCAGTACTTC.